This TCR beta chain stems from a study of cytomegalovirus exposure and HLA in healthy donors. Findings and caveats of the study: DRB1 had the most TCR associations and HLA-C the fewest, a later analysis found, with rates varying by HLA locus.

Trimming shortened V by 7 bases and J by 4 bases, and 16 bases separated the two germline ends. Germline V gene sequence: CDR1 SNHLY, CDR2 FYNNEI. CDR3 length: 15 residues. This PCR relied on a set of 60 Vbeta primers and 13 Jbeta primers. Authors' methods: In a later analysis, the count reached 76 million or so unique TCR beta chains, with 8.5 million to 14 million shared. The repertoire was sequenced with immunoSEQ multiplex PCR; TCRdb's copy has only in-frame clones and lacks some. That table gives V, J and clone size, and the DNA gave D and trimming. This sample has about 160,000 clones, with nearly 80% found just once. On this clone: What it binds is not known.

V and J are TRBV2 and TRBJ1-4; possibly TRBD1 for D (5 bases). Sequencing was carried out using PBMCs. The source is a woman aged 50 to 60 in good health and CMV-seropositive. DNA of the CDR3: TGTGCCAGCACCAACGGGGGGTCTGATAATGAAAAACTGTTTTTT. Protein: CASTNGGSDNEKLFF.